Below, one T cell receptor beta chain is given with its context. Its specificity is not known. Sequenced by immunoSEQ multiplex PCR; TCRdb stores in-frame clones only, minus some. Found here are 50,000 to 55,000 clones, 88% of them singletons; the top ten hold 2% to 3%. The CDR3 loop spans 14 amino acids. Germline loops: CDR1 MNHNS, CDR2 SASEGT. Trimming took 7 bases from V and 0 from J, leaving 13 bases between them. Time point defined: peripheral blood 6 weeks after treatment start. The sample belongs to a study of PD-L1 blockade in urothelial cancer. About the research overall: Prior exposure to chemotherapy in patients amounted to 0 to 3 regimens received. Blood analysis occurred 3 weeks (second dose) and 6 weeks after treatment start. Across blood samples, T cells had a median count of around 140,000.

Study-level results: Durable-benefit patients showed greater tumor-associated blood clone expansion at 3 weeks.

The sequencing used PBMCs, collected around atezolizumab (anti-PD-L1) treatment. The rearrangement joins TRBV6-1 to TRBJ2-7; D possibly corresponds to TRBD1 (5 bases). This TCR was recovered from a man in his 60s with urothelial cancer. The CDR3, as DNA: TGTGCCAGCAAGCAGGGCCGGGCCTCCTACGAGCAGTACTTC. It encodes CASKQGRASYEQYF.